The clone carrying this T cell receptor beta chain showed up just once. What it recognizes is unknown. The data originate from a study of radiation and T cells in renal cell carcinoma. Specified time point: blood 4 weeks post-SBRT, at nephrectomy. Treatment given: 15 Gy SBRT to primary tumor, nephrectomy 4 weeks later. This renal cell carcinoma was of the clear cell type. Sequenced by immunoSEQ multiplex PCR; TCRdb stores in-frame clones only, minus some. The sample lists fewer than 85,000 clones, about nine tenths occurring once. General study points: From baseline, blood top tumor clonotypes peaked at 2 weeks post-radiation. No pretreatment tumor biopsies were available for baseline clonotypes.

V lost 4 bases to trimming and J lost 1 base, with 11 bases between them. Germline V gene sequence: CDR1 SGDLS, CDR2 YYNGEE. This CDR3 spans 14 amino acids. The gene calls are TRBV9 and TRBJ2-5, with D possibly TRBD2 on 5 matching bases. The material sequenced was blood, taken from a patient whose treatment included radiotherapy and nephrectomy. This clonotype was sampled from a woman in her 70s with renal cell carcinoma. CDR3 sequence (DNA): TGTGCCAGCAGCCTAGCTTTGTCCCAAGAGACCCAGTACTTC. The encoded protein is CASSLALSQETQYF.